This T cell receptor beta chain derives from a study of PD-1 blockade in classical Hodgkin lymphoma. Study-level points and caveats: Diversity similar to that of newly diagnosed patients was seen at baseline in complete responders. By cycle point C4D1, TCR diversity had risen significantly in CD4+ cells (but not CD8+ cells).

This clone was recorded only once. The antigen remains unidentified. Exposure to brentuximab vedotin varied, and each patient had relapsed following autologous stem cell transplantation. Magnetic negative selection was used to purify CD4+ T cells from PBMCs that had been thawed. Patients' outcomes at their best amounted to complete response, partial response or progressive disease. Using immunoSEQ multiplex PCR, the repertoire was profiled, and TCRdb retains in-frame clones only, with some absent. Here the sample spans thousands of clones, 78% being singletons. Trimming took 4 bases from V and 1 from J, leaving 9 bases between them. Looked up from germline, CDR1 is SNHLY and CDR2 is FYNNEI. The length of the CDR3 is 14 residues.

The sequences come from CD4+ T cells from blood, collected at baseline. This receptor was taken from a human donor with classical Hodgkin lymphoma. J is TRBJ2-3 and V is TRBV2; TRBD1 might be the D (6 bases). The CDR3 loop reads CASSARQGTDTQYF. The CDR3, as DNA: TGTGCCAGCAGTGCCCGACAGGGCACAGATACGCAGTATTTT.